These 18 T cell receptor beta chains share one sample of origin, sequenced in a study of control samples from healthy donors and cancer patients. The protocol was immunoSEQ multiplex PCR, while the TCRdb copy is restricted to in-frame clones and leaves out a portion. The sample lists roughly 76,000 clones; 90% to 95% were seen once. Material: PBMCs. Receptor source: a woman between 40 and 55 years old with lung cancer.

This CDR3 reads CASSYGGAEQYF. The CDR3 coding sequence is TGTGCCAGCAGTTACGGGGGTGCCGAGCAGTACTTC. The chain joins TRBV6-5 to TRBJ2-7; D tentatively reads TRBD1 or TRBD2 (5 bases each). The V and J ends lost 2 bases and 6 bases respectively, with 8 bases between them. CDR1 and CDR2 (germline): MNHEY, SVGAGI. The CDR3 has 12 residues.

The chain links TRBV7-9 to TRBJ1-4; D may be TRBD1 (5 bases). Looked up from germline, CDR1 is SEHNR and CDR2 is FQNEAQ (reference sequence). Trimming cost V 5 bases and J 5 bases, with 12 bases left between them. CDR3 length: 14 amino acids. The CDR3 protein is CASSDVRANEKLFF. The CDR3, as DNA: TGTGCCAGCAGCGACGTCAGGGCGAATGAAAAACTGTTTTTT. The complete variable domain, with remaining parts taken from reference TRBV7-9 and TRBJ1-4, reads DTGVSQNPRHKITKRGQNVTFRCDPISEHNRLYWYRQTLGQGPEFLTYFQNEAQLEKSRLLSDRFSAERPKGSFSTLEIQRTEQGDSAMYLCASSDVRANEKLFFGSGTQLSVL.

This chain connects TRBV3-1 (or the pseudogene TRBV3-2) to TRBJ2-7, with D tentatively TRBD2 (5 bases). CDR3 length: 16 amino acids. The germline CDR1 and CDR2 sequences are LGHDT and YNNKEL (reference sequence). The V and J ends lost 4 bases and 1 base respectively, with 17 bases between them. CDR3 sequence (DNA): TGTGCCAGCAGCCGAAGGGCCGGGATTGGGTCCTACGAGCAGTACTTC. Translating gives CASSRRAGIGSYEQYF.

As to this clone: Within the sample, other DNA sequences also encode this same CDR3. The rearrangement links TRBV29-1 to TRBJ2-7; D could derive from TRBD1 or TRBD2 (6 bases each). V lost 7 bases to trimming and J lost 6 bases, with 13 bases between them. This CDR3 is built from 11 residues. CDR1 is SQVTM and CDR2 is ANQGSEA in the germline V gene. CDR3 in amino acids: CSASRGGEQYF. The CDR3 DNA reads TGCAGCGCCTCCAGGGGAGGCGAGCAGTACTTC.

CDR3: CAISDFNGGPTEAFF. CDR3 nucleotide sequence: TGTGCCATCAGTGACTTCAACGGGGGGCCCACTGAAGCTTTCTTT. This chain connects TRBV10-3 to TRBJ1-1; TRBD1 might be the D (6 bases). The ends were cut back, 3 bases at V and 4 bases at J, with 15 bases in the middle. In germline, CDR1 is ENHRY, CDR2 SYGVKD. The CDR3 consists of 15 residues.

This chain connects TRBV29-1 to TRBJ1-1; TRBD1 aligns across 7 bases. Germline CDR1 is SQVTM and CDR2 is ANQGSEA. The CDR3 has 16 residues. Losses at the gene ends were 5 bases for V and 0 bases for J; bases not matched to a gene: 12. The CDR3 nucleotides read TGCAGCGTTTCCCGCCTCCTGACAGGGATGAACACTGAAGCTTTCTTT. Translation: CSVSRLLTGMNTEAFF.

The genes are TRBV2 and TRBJ1-5; 7 nucleotides match TRBD1. J was trimmed by 4 bases and V by 3 bases; bases with no gene match: 3. Germline V gives CDR1 SNHLY, CDR2 FYNNEI. CDR3 length: 14 residues. CDR3 in amino acids: CASSETGFNQPQHF. The CDR3 DNA reads as TGTGCCAGCAGTGAGACAGGGTTTAATCAGCCCCAGCATTTT. The entire variable domain, with the rest obtained from reference TRBV2 and TRBJ1-5, is as follows: EPEVTQTPSHQVTQMGQEVILRCVPISNHLYFYWYRQILGQKVEFLVSFYNNEISEKSEIFDDQFSVERPDGSNFTLKIRSTKLEDSAMYFCASSETGFNQPQHFGDGTRLSIL.

This chain joins TRBV3-1 (or the pseudogene TRBV3-2) and TRBJ2-1, with 9 bases aligning to TRBD1. After removal of 4 bases from V and 5 bases from J, the junction contained 6 bases not matched to a gene. The CDR3 length is 15 residues. From germline, CDR1 is LGHDT and CDR2 YNNKEL (reference sequence). The CDR3 DNA is TGTGCCAGCAGCCGGGACAGGGAGTTTCACAATGAGCAGTTCTTC. Translation: CASSRDREFHNEQFF.

The chain couples TRBV6-5 to TRBJ1-5; D call uncertain. Trimming removed 0 bases from V and 6 bases from J, with 6 bases in between. Germline lookup yields CDR1 MNHEY and CDR2 SVGAGI. The CDR3 covers 13 residues. Here the CDR3 DNA reads TGTGCCAGCAGTTACTCCCTGGTTCAGCCCCAGCATTTT. It translates to CASSYSLVQPQHF.

This chain connects TRBV4-2 to TRBJ1-6; possibly TRBD1 for D (6 bases). The V end lost 3 bases, the J end lost 14 bases, and 29 bases lay between the germline ends. The CDR3 is 18 residues long. Germline-derived CDR1 and CDR2 are LGHNA and YNFKEQ. This CDR3 is CASSHPMTGVGGGSTLHF. In DNA, the CDR3 is TGTGCCAGCAGCCACCCAATGACAGGTGTAGGCGGGGGTAGTACCCTCCACTTT.

The chain combines TRBV19 with TRBJ2-1; 13 bases match TRBD2. Germline V gene lookup returns CDR1 LNHDA and CDR2 SQIVND (reference sequence). The trim removed 4 bases at V and 4 bases at J, leaving 4 bases unmatched. This CDR3 is 16 amino acids long. CDR3 sequence reads: CASSTTSGGTYNEQFF. CDR3 coding DNA: TGTGCCAGTAGTACGACTAGCGGGGGGACATACAATGAGCAGTTCTTC.

This rearrangement joins TRBV7-9 to TRBJ1-4, with TRBD1 as a possible D gene (6 bases). Looked up from germline, CDR1 is SEHNR and CDR2 is FQNEAQ (reference sequence). V was trimmed by 5 bases and J by 0 bases, leaving 13 bases between them. The CDR3 consists of 16 residues. CDR3 sequence (DNA): TGTGCCAGCAGCCCCATAGACAGGACAACTAATGAAAAACTGTTTTTT. Translation: CASSPIDRTTNEKLFF.

The rearrangement uses TRBV30 and TRBJ1-2, with D possibly matching TRBD1 (5 bases). The CDR3 runs to 13 residues. V lost 1 base to trimming and J lost 6 bases, with 12 bases between them. Germline lookup yields CDR1 GTSNPN and CDR2 SVGIG (reference sequence). CDR3 sequence reads: CAWSGPMGHGYTF. In nucleotides, the CDR3 is TGTGCCTGGAGTGGCCCAATGGGACATGGCTACACCTTC.

This chain links TRBV2 with TRBJ2-7; 8 positions agree with TRBD1. V was clipped by 7 bases and J by 1 base; unmatched bases: 6. The CDR3 length is 14 residues. CDR1 and CDR2 from the germline V gene are SNHLY and FYNNEI. CDR3 protein: CASKDREGSYEQYF. In DNA form, the CDR3 reads TGTGCCAGCAAGGACAGGGAAGGGTCCTACGAGCAGTACTTC.

The chain carries TRBV2 and TRBJ2-1, with 13 bases matching TRBD2. The germline CDR1 and CDR2 sequences are SNHLY and FYNNEI. V trimming: 4 bases; J trimming: 8 bases; junction bases outside the gene matches: 5. CDR3 length: 15 residues. CDR3 in amino acids: CASSGLAGGVDEQFF. The CDR3 coding sequence is TGTGCCAGCAGTGGACTAGCGGGGGGCGTTGATGAGCAGTTCTTC.

The genes are TRBV19 and TRBJ1-5, with 8 bases identical to TRBD1. CDR3 size: 14 residues. Trimming cost V 10 bases and J 5 bases; bases outside gene matches: 10. From germline, CDR1 is LNHDA and CDR2 SQIVND (reference sequence). The CDR3 nucleotides read TGTGCCACCGCGACAGGGGTTGGGGATCAGCCCCAGCATTTT. It codes for CATATGVGDQPQHF.

The J gene is TRBJ1-3, the V gene TRBV18; D remains unclear. V lost 2 bases, J lost 7 bases, and 3 bases lay in between. The CDR3 totals 11 residues. Per germline, CDR1 KGHSH and CDR2 LQKENI. The CDR3 nucleotides read TGTGCCAGCTCACCAGAGAACACCATATATTTT. As protein: CASSPENTIYF.

The chain employs TRBV9 and TRBJ2-6; D gene ambiguous. The CDR3 contains 17 residues. CDR1 and CDR2 (germline): SGDLS, YYNGEE. V was clipped by 0 bases and J by 0 bases, with 10 bases between them. CDR3 bases: TGTGCCAGCAGCGTAGATACCGGATCCTCTGGGGCCAACGTCCTGACTTTC. Its protein is CASSVDTGSSGANVLTF.